Following are 3 T cell receptor beta chains from one sample sequenced in a study of blood T cell repertoires in COVID-19. Generated by immunoSEQ multiplex PCR, the TCRdb table keeps only in-frame clones and is missing some. The table includes some 200,000 clones, roughly 80% detected once. The sample comprised peripheral blood. Receptor source: a woman in her 70s with COVID-19, enrolled during active disease.

This chain joins TRBV1 and TRBJ2-7; the D call TRBD2 from the table was never checked on the DNA. TRBV1 is a listed pseudogene. The CDR3 spans 19 residues. The CDR3, as DNA: TGCACCAGCAGCCAAGACCCACTAGCGGGAGGTTATTTCTCTAACGAGCAGTACTTC. It is translated as CTSSQDPLAGGYFSNEQYF.

This clone turned up a few times. The chain joins TRBV29-1 to TRBJ2-7; D unclear. Looked up from germline, CDR1 is SQVTM and CDR2 is ANQGSEA. This CDR3 is 12 amino acids long. The V end lost 5 bases, the J end lost 5 bases, and 13 bases lay between the germline ends. The CDR3 protein is CSVRNALDEQYF. CDR3 in DNA: TGCAGCGTTAGAAATGCGTTGGACGAGCAGTACTTC.

This clone was detected only once. The V and J genes are TRBV6-1 and TRBJ2-7; TRBD2 matches at 7 bases. The CDR3 is 18 amino acids. The V and J ends lost 2 bases and 5 bases, in that order; junction bases with no gene match: 18. CDR1 is MNHNS, CDR2 SASEGT, per germline. Here the CDR3 DNA reads TGTGCCAGCAGTGAATCGGTAGCGGGTGTAAAGGTGGGAAACGAGCAGTACTTC. As protein: CASSESVAGVKVGNEQYF.